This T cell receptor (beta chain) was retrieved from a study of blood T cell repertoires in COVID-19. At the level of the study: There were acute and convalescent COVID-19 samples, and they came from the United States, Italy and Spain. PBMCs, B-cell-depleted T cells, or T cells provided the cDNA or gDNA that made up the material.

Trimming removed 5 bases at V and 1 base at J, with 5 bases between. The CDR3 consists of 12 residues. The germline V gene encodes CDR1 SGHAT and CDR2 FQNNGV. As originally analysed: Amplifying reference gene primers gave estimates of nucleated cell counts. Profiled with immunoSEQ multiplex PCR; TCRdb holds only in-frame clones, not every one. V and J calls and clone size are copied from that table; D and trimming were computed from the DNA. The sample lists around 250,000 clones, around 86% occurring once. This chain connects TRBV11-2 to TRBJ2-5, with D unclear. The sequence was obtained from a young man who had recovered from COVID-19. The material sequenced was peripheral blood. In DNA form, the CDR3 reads TGTGCCAGCAGCCCCTTCCAAGAGACCCAGTACTTC. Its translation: CASSPFQETQYF.